This note documents a single T cell receptor beta chain sequence. With 4 bases clipped from V and 3 bases from J, the junction kept 11 bases outside the gene matches. The germline V gene has CDR1 SGHTS and CDR2 YDEGEE. This CDR3 has 18 residues. Researchers report immunoSEQ v3.0 was run at survey level. Per-sample sequencing targets were roughly 35,000-55,000 T-cell genomes. The repertoire was sequenced with immunoSEQ multiplex PCR; TCRdb's copy has only in-frame clones and lacks some. This table has tens of thousands of clones, nearly 95% appearing once. This sample stems from a study of long-term antiretroviral therapy in people with HIV. Study overall: The immediate-ART recommendation dates to 2015, and the earliest samples predate it by about a decade.

This sequence originates from a middle-aged man with HIV. The chain joins TRBV5-8 to TRBJ2-2; 11 bases agree with TRBD2. The sample consisted of unsorted PBMCs, taken 6.2 years after starting antiretroviral therapy. CDR3 in DNA: TGTGCCAGCAGCGCCACGCGACTAGCGGGGAGATACACCGGGGAGCTGTTTTTT. This sequence encodes CASSATRLAGRYTGELFF.